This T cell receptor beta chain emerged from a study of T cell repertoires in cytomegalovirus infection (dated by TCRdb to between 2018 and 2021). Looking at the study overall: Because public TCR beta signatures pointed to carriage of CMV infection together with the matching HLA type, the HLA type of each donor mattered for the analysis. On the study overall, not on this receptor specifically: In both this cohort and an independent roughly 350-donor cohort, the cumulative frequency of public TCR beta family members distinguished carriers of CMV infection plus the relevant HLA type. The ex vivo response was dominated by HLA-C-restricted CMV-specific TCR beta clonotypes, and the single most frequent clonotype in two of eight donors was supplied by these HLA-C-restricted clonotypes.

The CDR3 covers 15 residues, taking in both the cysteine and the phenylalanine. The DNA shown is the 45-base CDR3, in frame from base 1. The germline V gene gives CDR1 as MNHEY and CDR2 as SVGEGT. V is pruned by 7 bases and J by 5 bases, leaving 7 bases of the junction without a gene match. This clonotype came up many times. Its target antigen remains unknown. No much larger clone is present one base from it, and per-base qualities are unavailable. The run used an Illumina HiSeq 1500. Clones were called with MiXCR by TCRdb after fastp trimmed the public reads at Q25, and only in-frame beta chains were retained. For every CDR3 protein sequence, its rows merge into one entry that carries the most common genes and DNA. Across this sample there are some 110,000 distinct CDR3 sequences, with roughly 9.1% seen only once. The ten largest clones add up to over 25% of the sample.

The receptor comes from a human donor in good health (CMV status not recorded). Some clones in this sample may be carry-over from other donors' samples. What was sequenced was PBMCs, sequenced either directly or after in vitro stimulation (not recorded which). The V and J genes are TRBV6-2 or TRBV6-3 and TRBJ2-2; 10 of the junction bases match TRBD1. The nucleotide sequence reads TGTGCCAGCAAGATCGGGACAGGGGATACCGGGGAGCTGTTTTTT. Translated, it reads CASKIGTGDTGELFF.